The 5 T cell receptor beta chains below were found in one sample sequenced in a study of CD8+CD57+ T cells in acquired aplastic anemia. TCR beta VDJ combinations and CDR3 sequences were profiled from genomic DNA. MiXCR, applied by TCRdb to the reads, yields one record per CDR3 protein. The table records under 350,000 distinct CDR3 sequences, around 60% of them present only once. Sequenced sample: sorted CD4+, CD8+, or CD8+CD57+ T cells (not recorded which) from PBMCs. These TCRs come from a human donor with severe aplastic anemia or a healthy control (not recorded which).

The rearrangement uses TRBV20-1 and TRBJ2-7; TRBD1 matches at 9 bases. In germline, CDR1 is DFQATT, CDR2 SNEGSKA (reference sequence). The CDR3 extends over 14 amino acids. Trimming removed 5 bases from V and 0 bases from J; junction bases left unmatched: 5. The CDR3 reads CSAQDRGLSYEQYF. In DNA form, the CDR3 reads TGCAGTGCTCAGGACAGGGGACTCTCCTACGAGCAGTACTTC.

The CDR3 is CASSLGKGNQPQHF. For the CDR3, the DNA is TGTGCCAGCAGTCTCGGGAAGGGCAATCAGCCCCAGCATTTT. This chain links TRBV25-1 with TRBJ1-5; no clear D gene. The CDR3 is 14 residues long. Germline CDR1 reads MGHDK; CDR2 reads SYGVNS. Trimming shortened V by 5 bases and J by 2 bases, and 10 bases separated the two germline ends.

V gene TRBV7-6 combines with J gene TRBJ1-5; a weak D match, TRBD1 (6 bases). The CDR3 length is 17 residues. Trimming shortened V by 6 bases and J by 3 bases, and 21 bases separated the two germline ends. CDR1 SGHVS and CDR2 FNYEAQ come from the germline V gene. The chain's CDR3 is CASRQEEQGPINQPQHF. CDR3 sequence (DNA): TGTGCCAGCAGACAGGAGGAGCAGGGGCCTATCAATCAGCCCCAGCATTTT. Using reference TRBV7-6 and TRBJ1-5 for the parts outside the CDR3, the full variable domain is GAGVSQSPRYKVTKRGQDVALRCDPISGHVSLYWYRQALGQGPEFLTYFNYEAQQDKSGLPNDRFSAERPEGSISTLTIQRTEQRDSAMYRCASRQEEQGPINQPQHFGDGTRLSIL.

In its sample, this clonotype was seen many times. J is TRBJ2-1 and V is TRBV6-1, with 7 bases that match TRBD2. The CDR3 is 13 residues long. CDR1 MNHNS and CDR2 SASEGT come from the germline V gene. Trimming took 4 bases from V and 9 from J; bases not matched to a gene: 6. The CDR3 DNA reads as TGTGCCAGCAGTGGGCAGCGGGGCCTTGAGCAGTTCTTC. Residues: CASSGQRGLEQFF.

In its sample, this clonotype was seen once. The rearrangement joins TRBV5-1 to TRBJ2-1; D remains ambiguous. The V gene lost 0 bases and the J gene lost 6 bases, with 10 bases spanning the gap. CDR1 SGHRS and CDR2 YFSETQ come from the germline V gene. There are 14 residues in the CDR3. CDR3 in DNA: TGCGCCAGCAGCTTGGTCGACCGAAGCAATGAGCAGTTCTTC. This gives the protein CASSLVDRSNEQFF.